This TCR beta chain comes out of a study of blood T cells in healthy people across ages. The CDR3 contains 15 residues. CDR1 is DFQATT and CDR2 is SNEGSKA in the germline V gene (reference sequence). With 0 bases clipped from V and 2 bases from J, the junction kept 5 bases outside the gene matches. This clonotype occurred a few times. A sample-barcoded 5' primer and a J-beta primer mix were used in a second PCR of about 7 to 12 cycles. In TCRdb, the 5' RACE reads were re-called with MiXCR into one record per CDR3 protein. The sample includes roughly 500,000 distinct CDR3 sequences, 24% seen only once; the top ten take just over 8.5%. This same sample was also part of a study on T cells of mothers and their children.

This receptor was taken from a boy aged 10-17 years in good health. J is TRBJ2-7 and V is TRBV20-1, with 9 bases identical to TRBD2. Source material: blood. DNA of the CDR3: TGCAGTGCTAGAGACGTGGAGCGGGAGGCCTACGAGCAGTACTTC. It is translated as CSARDVEREAYEQYF.